Following are 26 T cell receptor beta chains from one sample sequenced in a study of T cells in Graves' hyperthyroidism and ophthalmopathy. Amplified TCR beta CDR3 regions came from RNA transcripts. First-round RT-PCR targeting the TCR CDR3 was performed with the HTBI primer set. In TCRdb, the multiplex PCR reads were re-called with MiXCR into one record per CDR3 protein. The table records about 400,000 distinct CDR3 sequences, over 13% of them present only once. Sequenced material: blood. The receptor source for this set is a man in his fifties with Graves' ophthalmopathy.

This clonotype has a count of ten or more. The J gene is TRBJ2-2, the V gene TRBV11-1; a possible D gene is TRBD2 (6 bases). This CDR3 region has 14 residues. The V end was cut by 2 bases, the J end by 7 bases, with 11 bases between. CDR1 is SGHAT, CDR2 FQDESV, per germline (reference sequence). CDR3 sequence reads: CASSLSGGNGELFF. For the CDR3, the DNA is TGTGCCAGCAGCTTATCAGGAGGGAACGGGGAGCTGTTTTTT.

This sequence joins TRBV27 and TRBJ2-1; 9 bases fit TRBD1. Germline assignment: CDR1 MNHEY and CDR2 SMNVEV (reference sequence). The V and J ends lost 4 bases and 10 bases, in that order; junction bases with no gene match: 5. The length of the CDR3 is 13 residues. CDR3 protein: CASSWGQGREQFF. The DNA of the CDR3 is TGTGCCAGCAGTTGGGGACAGGGTAGAGAGCAGTTCTTC.

There are many counts of this clonotype. The chain couples TRBV20-1 to TRBJ2-7; perhaps TRBD2 as D (6 bases). The CDR3 totals 11 residues. The V gene's germline CDR1 is DFQATT and CDR2 SNEGSKA (reference sequence). V lost 6 bases and J 3 bases, leaving 9 bases between the germline ends. In DNA form, the CDR3 reads TGCAGTGCACCGGGACTCTACGAGCAGTACTTC. Protein sequence: CSAPGLYEQYF.

This clonotype came up many times. As DNA, the CDR3 is TGTGCCAGCAGCTTGGTAGGGGGCGAGCATCAGCCCCAGCATTTT. It encodes CASSLVGGEHQPQHF. The V and J genes are TRBV5-5 and TRBJ1-5; 7 bases are shared with TRBD1. V shed 0 bases, J shed 5 bases, and the junction held 5 bases outside the gene matches. Per the germline V gene, CDR1 is SGHKS and CDR2 is YYEKEE (reference sequence). The CDR3 extends over 15 amino acids.

There are a few counts of this clonotype. The V and J genes are TRBV9 and TRBJ2-1, with TRBD1 matching over 12 bases. With 2 bases clipped from V and 5 bases from J, the junction kept 5 bases outside the gene matches. In germline, CDR1 is SGDLS, CDR2 YYNGEE. The length of the CDR3 is 16 residues. The CDR3 DNA follows: TGTGCCAGCAGCGTTTCAGGGACAGGGGGCCACAATGAGCAGTTCTTC. Amino acid sequence: CASSVSGTGGHNEQFF.

This clonotype was recorded at least ten times. The chain uses TRBV4-1 and TRBJ1-1, with a weak D call TRBD1 (5 bases). V dropped 3 bases and J dropped 3 bases, with 17 bases sitting between them. The V gene's germline CDR1 is MGHRA and CDR2 YSYEKL. The CDR3 covers 16 residues. CDR3 nucleotides: TGCGCCAGCAGCCAGCGAACCGACAGCTCCTACACTGAAGCTTTCTTT. It translates to CASSQRTDSSYTEAFF.

Regarding this clonotype: Possible read error: a much larger clone is one base away. The chain uses TRBV2 and TRBJ1-2, with D maybe TRBD1 (5 bases). Germline V gives CDR1 SNHLY, CDR2 FYNNEI. V lost 6 bases and J 8 bases, leaving 16 bases between the germline ends. The CDR3 loop spans 13 amino acids. The CDR3 is CASRKGRGSGYTF. In DNA, the CDR3 is TGTGCCAGCAGGAAGGGGCGGGGGAGCGGCTACACCTTC.

V gene TRBV19 combines with J gene TRBJ1-5; maybe TRBD1 (6 bases). This CDR3 is 16 amino acids long. Trimming shortened V by 4 bases and J by 7 bases, and 20 bases separated the two germline ends. Germline CDR1 and CDR2: LNHDA and SQIVND (reference sequence). CDR3 sequence: CASSTYFQGLGQPQHF. The CDR3 nucleotides are TGTGCCAGTAGTACTTACTTCCAGGGGTTAGGCCAGCCCCAGCATTTT.

This clonotype was counted at least ten times. CDR3 bases: TGTGCCAGCAGTGATTTTTGGCTAGCGGGAACGGAGACCCAGTACTTC. This sequence encodes CASSDFWLAGTETQYF. This chain uses TRBV6-1 with TRBJ2-5; 9 nucleotides line up with TRBD2. The length of the CDR3 is 16 residues. CDR1 and CDR2 (germline): MNHNS, SASEGT. V gave up 3 bases and J gave up 5 bases; unmatched junction bases: 10.

Comment on this clonotype: A read error may be the cause here, since a much bigger clone is one base away. This chain connects TRBV9 to TRBJ1-2; D is perhaps TRBD1 (6 bases). The CDR3 is made up of 16 amino acids. CDR1 and CDR2 from the germline V gene are SGDLS and YYNGEE. V was trimmed by 3 bases and J by 4 bases, leaving 19 bases between them. The CDR3 sequence: CASSADLLRGSYGYTF. The CDR3 region has the DNA TGTGCCAGCAGCGCAGACTTACTCAGGGGAAGCTATGGCTACACCTTC.

Judged by abundance, this clonotype is medium-sized. The chain carries TRBV28 and TRBJ2-7; TRBD1 agrees at 7 bases. The CDR3 runs 13 residues. Trimming removed 3 bases from V and 4 bases from J; junction bases left unmatched: 3. Germline CDR1 MDHEN, CDR2 SYDVKM. The CDR3 region is CASSFRGIYEQYF. In nucleotides, the CDR3 is TGTGCCAGCAGTTTCAGGGGGATTTACGAGCAGTACTTC.

This rearrangement joins TRBV7-2 to TRBJ1-2; 9 bases are shared with TRBD1. V lost 1 base, J lost 5 bases, and 5 bases stayed unmatched. Germline assignment: CDR1 SGHTA and CDR2 FQGNSA. CDR3 length: 15 amino acids. The CDR3 DNA reads as TGTGCCAGCAGCTTAGGACCGGGACAGGGTTATGGCTACACCTTC. Its translation: CASSLGPGQGYGYTF.

This clonotype appeared a few times. The chain is built from TRBV10-3 and TRBJ2-5, with D possibly TRBD2 on 5 matching bases. CDR1 ENHRY and CDR2 SYGVKD come from the germline V gene. Trimming removed 4 bases from V and 5 bases from J, with 23 bases in between. The CDR3 consists of 17 residues. The CDR3 nucleotides are TGTGCCATCAGTGCAGGCGGGTTGTCCCCGAGGATGGAGACCCAGTACTTC. This encodes CAISAGGLSPRMETQYF.

This clonotype was detected ten times or more. V and J are TRBV29-1 and TRBJ2-3; maybe TRBD2 (5 bases). Germline CDR1 SQVTM, CDR2 ANQGSEA. The CDR3 consists of 13 residues. V gave up 3 bases and J gave up 2 bases, with 9 bases separating them. CDR3 in DNA: TGCAGCGTTGATCGGGAAAACACAGATACGCAGTATTTT. Protein product: CSVDRENTDTQYF.

This clonotype was recorded many times. CDR3 nucleotides: TGTGCCTGGATCCCGCCCGGGTGGAGTGAGACCCAGTACTTC. It is translated as CAWIPPGWSETQYF. The J gene is TRBJ2-5, the V gene TRBV30; D gene uncertain. Germline V lookup: CDR1 GTSNPN, CDR2 SVGIG (reference sequence). The CDR3 is 14 amino acids. V lost 4 bases and J 5 bases, leaving 17 bases between the germline ends.

This clonotype was counted ten times or more. J is TRBJ2-1 and V is TRBV10-1; the D is unclear. The length of the CDR3 is 12 residues. The germline gives CDR1 WNHNN, CDR2 SYGVQD (reference sequence). V shed 6 bases and J shed 8 bases, with 11 bases lying between them. This CDR3 is CASSELYDEQFF. In DNA, the CDR3 is TGCGCCAGCAGCGAATTGTACGATGAGCAGTTCTTC.

The CDR3, as DNA: TGTGCCAGCAGCCCGTCCCCGGACAGGGGTACCTACGAGCAGTACTTC. Its translation is CASSPSPDRGTYEQYF. This sequence joins TRBV9 and TRBJ2-7; 9 bases are shared with TRBD1. Germline assignment: CDR1 SGDLS and CDR2 YYNGEE. CDR3 size: 16 residues. Trimming removed 4 bases from V and 2 bases from J; junction bases left unmatched: 10.

This chain uses TRBV19 with TRBJ2-3; D is unclear. Per the germline V gene, CDR1 is LNHDA and CDR2 is SQIVND (reference sequence). V was shortened by 4 bases and J by 7 bases, with 6 bases between the two germline ends. This CDR3 is 11 amino acids long. Here the CDR3 DNA reads TGTGCCAGTAGTAACGGTTATACGCAGTATTTT. Its translation is CASSNGYTQYF.

In regard to this clonotype: This sequence may be a read error, since a much larger clone differs from it by one base. The CDR3 carries no conserved terminal phenylalanine or tryptophan, so it likely arises from a read error. This rearrangement joins TRBV30 to TRBJ2-3, with D unresolved. The V and J ends lost 4 bases and 3 bases respectively, with 11 bases between them. The germline gives CDR1 GTSNPN, CDR2 SVGIG (reference sequence). The CDR3 length is 13 residues. In DNA, the CDR3 is TGTGCCTGGACCGTACCCGGGACAGATACGCAGTATCTT. Translated, it gives CAWTVPGTDTQYL.

This sequence joins TRBV19 and TRBJ1-1; D possibly corresponds to TRBD1 (5 bases). The CDR3 extends over 15 amino acids. Germline V lookup: CDR1 LNHDA, CDR2 SQIVND (reference sequence). V lost 1 base, J lost 5 bases, and 14 bases lay in between. CDR3 bases: TGTGCCAGTAGTATAGGGGGCAGGCGAACGACTGAAGCTTTCTTT. Amino acids: CASSIGGRRTTEAFF.

At least ten counts were recorded for this clonotype. This chain connects TRBV3-1 to TRBJ2-7, with 7 bases aligning to TRBD1. The CDR3 runs 15 residues. The ends lost 0 bases at V and 2 bases at J; junction bases unmatched: 4. Germline V CDR1 and CDR2: LGHDT, YNNKEL (reference sequence). CDR3 loop: CASSQEQGNPYEQYF. The CDR3 DNA reads as TGTGCCAGCAGCCAAGAACAGGGGAACCCCTACGAGCAGTACTTC.

The table lists this clonotype with many counts. This sequence joins TRBV3-1 and TRBJ2-2, with a weak D call TRBD1 (6 bases). Germline CDR1 LGHDT, CDR2 YNNKEL (reference sequence). V was pared by 4 bases and J by 6 bases, with 18 bases between. The CDR3 is 16 amino acids. The CDR3 sequence: CASSPRGTGMAGELFF. CDR3 DNA sequence: TGTGCCAGCAGCCCCAGGGGAACGGGAATGGCCGGGGAGCTGTTTTTT.

This clonotype was observed a few times. A much larger clone sits a single nucleotide away, making a read error possible. The rearrangement links TRBV18 to TRBJ2-7; TRBD2 matches 14 bases. Germline values: CDR1 KGHSH, CDR2 LQKENI. Germline trimming cut 2 bases from V and 5 bases from J; bases unmatched to any gene: 2. This CDR3 comprises 15 residues. CDR3 in amino acids: CASSPSGLAGDEQYF. CDR3 DNA: TGTGCCAGCTCACCATCGGGACTAGCGGGAGACGAGCAGTACTTC.

This clonotype has at least ten counts. This chain uses TRBV2 with TRBJ2-3; weak D call: TRBD2 (6 bases). Germline V gene data show CDR1 as SNHLY and CDR2 as FYNNEI. This CDR3 region has 13 residues. V lost 6 bases and J lost 5, with 12 bases in between. CDR3 coding DNA: TGTGCCAGCAGCGGGAGTCAGGGAGATACGCAGTATTTT. It encodes CASSGSQGDTQYF.

In this sample, this clonotype turned up many times. As DNA, the CDR3 is TGCAGCGTCGTGGAACCAATTCAGTATTTT. This codes for CSVVEPIQYF. V is TRBV29-1 and J is TRBJ2-3; the D is unclear. Trimming stripped 6 bases from V and 12 bases from J, with 13 bases between. The CDR3 sequence is 10 residues long. Germline assignment: CDR1 SQVTM and CDR2 ANQGSEA.

This clonotype has ten or more counts. This chain joins TRBV11-2 and TRBJ1-2; 8 bases agree with TRBD1. V shed 4 bases and J 4 bases; nucleotides not matched to a gene: 8. The CDR3 totals 15 residues. Germline CDR1 SGHAT, CDR2 FQNNGV. CDR3 loop: CASSSDRAASYGYTF. CDR3 in DNA: TGTGCCAGCAGCTCGGACAGGGCAGCCTCCTATGGCTACACCTTC.